This T cell receptor beta chain stems from a study of shared clonotypes between healthy human individuals. Study details: Per donor, three plates held CD4 naive cells, three held CD4 memory, two held CD8 naive and one held CD8 memory. The study, taken as a whole, reports: Non-shared clonotypes had lower generation probabilities than those shared by all four donors.

Comments on this clone: Its specificity is not known. The identical CDR3 is also encoded by other nucleotide sequences in the sample.

Germline lookup yields CDR1 SGHRS and CDR2 YFSETQ. The CDR3 has 15 residues. Between the trimmed V and J ends, which lost 3 bases and 1 base, there was a span of 8 bases. Genomic DNA per cell subset filled all wells of several immunoSEQ plates. The assay was immunoSEQ multiplex PCR, and TCRdb's table has in-frame clones only and misses some. In the table there are roughly 680,000 clones, 72% of which are singletons. CD4+ cells underwent separation, giving CD45RA+ naive and CD45RA-negative memory subsets. The chain links TRBV5-1 to TRBJ2-6; possible D gene TRBD1, 6 bases. The sequence was obtained from a woman aged 25 to 39 in good health. Sequenced material: memory CD4+ T cells sorted from blood. Specified subset: CD45RA-negative fraction. The CDR3 region is CASSSGTSGANVLTF. Here the CDR3 DNA reads TGCGCCAGCAGCTCTGGGACATCTGGGGCCAACGTCCTGACTTTC.